This TCR beta chain was sequenced in a study of blood T cell repertoires in COVID-19. After removal of 6 bases from V and 9 bases from J, the junction contained 13 bases not matched to a gene. Germline CDR1 is MGHRA and CDR2 is YSYEKL. The CDR3 is made up of 17 amino acids. Data came from immunoSEQ multiplex PCR; TCRdb stores just in-frame clones and leaves some out. The sample includes 160,000 or so clones, more than 75% seen only once; the top ten take 5% to 6%. The material sequenced was peripheral blood. The chain carries TRBV4-1 and TRBJ2-1; TRBD2 aligns across 14 bases. This TCR was sampled from a woman between 50 and 59 years old with COVID-19, enrolled during active disease. The CDR3 loop reads CASSRGLAGVLVGEQFF. The CDR3 coding sequence is TGCGCCAGCAGTCGGGGACTAGCGGGGGTTCTTGTGGGTGAGCAGTTCTTC.